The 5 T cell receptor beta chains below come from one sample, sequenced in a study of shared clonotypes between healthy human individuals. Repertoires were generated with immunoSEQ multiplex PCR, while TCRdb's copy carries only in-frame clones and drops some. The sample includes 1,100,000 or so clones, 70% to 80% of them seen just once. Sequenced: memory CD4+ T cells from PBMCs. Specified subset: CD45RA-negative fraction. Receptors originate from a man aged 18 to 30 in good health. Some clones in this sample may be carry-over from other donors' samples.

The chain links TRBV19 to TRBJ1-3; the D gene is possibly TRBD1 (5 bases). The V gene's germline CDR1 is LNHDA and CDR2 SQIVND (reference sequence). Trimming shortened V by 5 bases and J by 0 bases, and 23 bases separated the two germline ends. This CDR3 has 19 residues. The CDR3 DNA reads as TGTGCCAGTAGTCCCCTCGACTTAGGAGGGGCGATCTCTGGAAACACCATATATTTT. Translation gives CASSPLDLGGAISGNTIYF.

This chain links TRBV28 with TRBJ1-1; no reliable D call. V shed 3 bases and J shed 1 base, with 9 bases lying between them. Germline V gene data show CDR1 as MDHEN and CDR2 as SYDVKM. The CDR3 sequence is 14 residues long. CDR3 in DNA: TGTGCCAGCAGTTTGGAGAGGAAGAACACTGAAGCTTTCTTT. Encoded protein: CASSLERKNTEAFF.

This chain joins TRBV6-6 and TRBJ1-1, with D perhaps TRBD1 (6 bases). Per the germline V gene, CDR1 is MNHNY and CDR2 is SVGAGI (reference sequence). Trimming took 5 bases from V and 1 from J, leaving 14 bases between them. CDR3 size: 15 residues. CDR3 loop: CASSQSGHQNTEAFF. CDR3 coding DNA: TGTGCCAGCAGTCAGTCGGGACACCAGAACACTGAAGCTTTCTTT.

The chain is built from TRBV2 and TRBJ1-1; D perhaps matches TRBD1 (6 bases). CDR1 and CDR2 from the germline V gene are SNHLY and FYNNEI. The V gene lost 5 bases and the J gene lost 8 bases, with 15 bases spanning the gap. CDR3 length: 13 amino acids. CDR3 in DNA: TGTGCCAGCAGTATCGGACAGCACATGGAAGCTTTCTTT. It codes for CASSIGQHMEAFF.

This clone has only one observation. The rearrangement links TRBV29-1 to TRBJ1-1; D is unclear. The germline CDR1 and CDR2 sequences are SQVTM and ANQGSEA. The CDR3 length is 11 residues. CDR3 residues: CRKANGTEAFF. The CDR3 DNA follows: TGCAGGAAGGCGAACGGCACTGAAGCTTTCTTT.